This paragraph reports one TCR beta chain. This sample was included in a study of blood T cell repertoires in COVID-19. The wider study: From the United States, Italy and Spain came samples of acute and convalescent COVID-19.

Measured with immunoSEQ multiplex PCR; TCRdb has only the in-frame clones, and not every one. This sample has fewer than 130,000 clones, with 88% found just once. The sequence was obtained from a woman aged 50 to 65 with acute or convalescent COVID-19. What was sequenced was peripheral blood.

CDR3 nucleotide sequence: TGTGCCAGCAGCTCGACTAGGAGCACAGATACGCAGTATTTT. As protein: CASSSTRSTDTQYF. J is TRBJ2-3 and V is TRBV7-9, with TRBD2 as a possible D gene (6 bases). The germline V gene has CDR1 SEHNR and CDR2 FQNEAQ (reference sequence). Trimming removed 4 bases from V and 0 bases from J, with 8 bases in between. The CDR3 runs to 14 residues.